The 14 T cell receptor beta chains below all came from one sample that was sequenced in a study of shared clonotypes between healthy human individuals. Naive CD8 cells, CD45RO-negative and positively selected for CCR7, excluded terminally differentiated effector memory CD45RA+ cells. The data were produced by immunoSEQ multiplex PCR, yet TCRdb's version contains in-frame clones alone and is incomplete. The table has millions of clones, approximately 94% seen once; the top ten hold about 1.8%. The sample taken for sequencing was naive CD8+ T cells from PBMCs. The receptor set was obtained from a man in his late teens or twenties in good health. Some clones in this sample may be carry-over from other donors' samples.

The chain couples TRBV30 to TRBJ2-3; D uncertain. The germline gives CDR1 GTSNPN, CDR2 SVGIG (reference sequence). The CDR3 covers 14 residues. V lost 1 base to trimming and J lost 1 base, with 9 bases between them. CDR3 protein: CAWSELRGTDTQYF. DNA of the CDR3: TGTGCCTGGAGTGAACTTCGAGGCACAGATACGCAGTATTTT.

This clone was counted between two and nine times. The genes are TRBV5-6 and TRBJ1-1, with D maybe TRBD1 (5 bases). V was cut by 3 bases and J by 6 bases, with 12 bases left in between. CDR1 and CDR2 from the germline V gene are SGHDT and YYEEEE. The CDR3 sequence is 13 residues long. CDR3 in amino acids: CASSSGGSAEAFF. DNA of the CDR3: TGTGCCAGCAGCTCGGGGGGGAGCGCTGAAGCTTTCTTT.

This clone showed up just once. V usage is TRBV7-9 and J usage is TRBJ2-7; a weak D match, TRBD2 (5 bases). The CDR3 loop spans 15 amino acids. V lost 4 bases to trimming and J lost 2 bases, with 15 bases between them. Looked up from germline, CDR1 is SEHNR and CDR2 is FQNEAQ (reference sequence). The CDR3, as DNA: TGTGCCAGCAGCTCCGACGGGGATCCGGCCTACGAGCAGTACTTC. Protein product: CASSSDGDPAYEQYF.

This chain links TRBV9 with TRBJ2-7; D is possibly TRBD1 or TRBD2 (5 bases each). Germline V gene sequence: CDR1 SGDLS, CDR2 YYNGEE. The CDR3 consists of 12 residues. V dropped 4 bases and J dropped 7 bases, with 12 bases sitting between them. The CDR3 loop reads CASSPGAGEQYF. In DNA form, the CDR3 reads TGTGCCAGCAGCCCCGGGGCTGGGGAGCAGTACTTC.

The gene calls are TRBV6-6 and TRBJ1-4; the match to TRBD1 covers 11 bases. The CDR3 extends over 16 amino acids. The germline gives CDR1 MNHNY, CDR2 SVGAGI (reference sequence). V was pared by 6 bases and J by 15 bases, with 18 bases of the junction left unmatched. The CDR3 DNA follows: TGTGCCAGCAGCCAAGGACAGGGGGCTGCTCTAAGTGAGTTGTTTTTT. Translating gives CASSQGQGAALSELFF.

This chain joins TRBV7-9 and TRBJ2-5; perhaps D is TRBD1 or TRBD2 (5 bases each). Deletions cut 5 bases from V and 2 bases from J, with 15 bases between. Germline values: CDR1 SEHNR, CDR2 FQNEAQ (reference sequence). The CDR3 runs 15 residues. CDR3 protein: CASSPMTGPQETQYF. DNA of the CDR3: TGTGCCAGCAGCCCCATGACGGGGCCACAAGAGACCCAGTACTTC.

The chain links TRBV18 to TRBJ2-4; no definite D call. The CDR3 spans 16 residues. Trimming removed 3 bases at V and 1 base at J, with 13 bases between. The germline V gene encodes CDR1 KGHSH and CDR2 LQKENI. CDR3 region: CASSPRELDAKNIQYF. In DNA form, the CDR3 reads TGTGCCAGCTCACCGCGTGAGTTGGATGCCAAAAACATTCAGTACTTC.

CDR3 residues: CASSPSGWGYTF. In DNA, the CDR3 is TGTGCCAGCAGCCCTTCCGGATGGGGCTACACCTTC. The rearrangement uses TRBV27 and TRBJ1-2; no reliable D call. Between the trimmed V and J ends, which lost 6 bases and 8 bases, there was a span of 13 bases. This CDR3 is 12 amino acids long. The germline CDR1 and CDR2 sequences are MNHEY and SMNVEV (reference sequence).

This chain links TRBV7-9 with TRBJ2-3; 10 bases match TRBD2. Germline assignment: CDR1 SEHNR and CDR2 FQNEAQ (reference sequence). The CDR3 runs to 15 residues. V lost 6 bases to trimming and J lost 1 base; unmatched junction nucleotides: 4. CDR3: CASSRTSGRTDTQYF. CDR3 DNA: TGTGCCAGCAGTCGGACTAGCGGACGCACAGATACGCAGTATTTT.

V is TRBV29-1 and J is TRBJ2-7; 9 bases align to TRBD1. J lost 3 bases, V lost 5 bases, and 2 bases had no gene match. In germline, CDR1 is SQVTM, CDR2 ANQGSEA. This CDR3 has 12 residues. In nucleotides, the CDR3 is TGCAGCGTTTTGGACAGGGGCTACGAGCAGTACTTC. This codes for CSVLDRGYEQYF.

J is TRBJ1-2 and V is TRBV30; D is unclear. The CDR3 is 13 amino acids. The V gene's germline CDR1 is GTSNPN and CDR2 SVGIG (reference sequence). Trimming pared 5 bases from V and 2 bases from J, leaving 12 bases between. The CDR3 coding sequence is TGTGCCTGGCGGCCCCTTGCAAACTATGGCTACACCTTC. Amino acids: CAWRPLANYGYTF.

The chain uses TRBV9 and TRBJ2-3; D is unclear. The V end lost 3 bases, the J end lost 4 bases, and 24 bases lay between the germline ends. The germline CDR1 and CDR2 sequences are SGDLS and YYNGEE. The CDR3 loop spans 18 amino acids. Written as DNA, the CDR3 is TGTGCCAGCAGCGCCCCGAAAGTGCGAACCCACACATCAGATACGCAGTATTTT. It encodes CASSAPKVRTHTSDTQYF. Full variable domain (remainder filled in from reference TRBV9 and TRBJ2-3): DSGVTQTPKHLITATGQRVTLRCSPRSGDLSVYWYQQSLDQGLQFLIQYYNGEERAKGNILERFSAQQFPDLHSELNLSSLELGDSALYFCASSAPKVRTHTSDTQYFGPGTRLTVL.

With regard to this clone: Other DNA sequences in the sample encode the same CDR3. This chain connects TRBV6-5 to TRBJ2-7; no definite D call. Trimming shortened V by 0 bases and J by 1 base, and 7 bases separated the two germline ends. This CDR3 comprises 14 residues. CDR1 is MNHEY, CDR2 SVGAGI, per germline. This chain's CDR3 is CASSYSPGSYEQYF. CDR3 bases: TGTGCCAGCAGTTACTCGCCCGGGTCCTACGAGCAGTACTTC.

The rearrangement joins TRBV7-2 to TRBJ1-2; no definite D call. Germline V lookup: CDR1 SGHTA, CDR2 FQGNSA. The CDR3 totals 15 residues. Trimming took off 1 base at V and 4 bases at J, with 13 bases between the two ends. The CDR3 region has the DNA TGTGCCAGCAGCTTAGTGGTCAGAGAGCCCTATGGCTACACCTTC. It codes for CASSLVVREPYGYTF.